These 10 T cell receptor beta chains share one sample of origin, sequenced in a study of shared clonotypes between healthy human individuals. The data were produced by immunoSEQ multiplex PCR, yet TCRdb's version contains in-frame clones alone and is incomplete. The sample contains roughly 2.1 million clones, roughly 91% of which appear only once. Naive CD8 cells, CD45RO-negative and positively selected for CCR7, excluded terminally differentiated effector memory CD45RA+ cells. Material for sequencing was naive CD8+ T cells from PBMCs. These receptors all stem from a man aged 18 to 29 in good health. Some clones in this sample may be carry-over from other donors' samples.

Note on this clone: This same CDR3 is encoded by further DNA sequences in the sample. The CDR3: CASSPWDRGYEQYF. As DNA, the CDR3 is TGTGCCAGCAGCCCGTGGGACAGGGGCTACGAGCAGTACTTC. This chain joins TRBV28 and TRBJ2-7, with TRBD1 matching 10 bases. The CDR3 has 14 residues. The germline CDR1 and CDR2 sequences are MDHEN and SYDVKM. V dropped 6 bases and J dropped 3; count of bases not matched to a gene: 5.

The chain uses TRBV2 and TRBJ2-1, with 11 positions matching TRBD2. Germline lookup yields CDR1 SNHLY and CDR2 FYNNEI. This CDR3 comprises 13 residues. Trimming took 5 bases from V and 14 from J; bases not matched to a gene: 8. CDR3 nucleotide sequence: TGTGCCAGCAGTCTTAGCGGGAGGGAGTCCAAGTTCTTC. This encodes CASSLSGRESKFF.

This rearrangement joins TRBV5-1 to TRBJ2-2, with D possibly TRBD2 on 6 matching bases. CDR1 is SGHRS and CDR2 is YFSETQ in the germline V gene. Trimming left V 6 bases short and J 4 bases short, with 22 bases between. The CDR3 length is 17 residues. CDR3 region: CASTISHGSAGTGELFF. Here the CDR3 DNA reads TGCGCCAGCACCATAAGCCACGGGAGTGCAGGCACCGGGGAGCTGTTTTTT.

The chain uses TRBV7-8 and TRBJ2-2, with TRBD2 identical over 8 bases. Looked up from germline, CDR1 is SGHVS and CDR2 is FQNEAQ. The CDR3 consists of 16 residues. With 7 bases clipped from V and 0 bases from J, the junction kept 7 bases outside the gene matches. CDR3 amino acids: CASTPRRGANTGELFF. The CDR3 coding sequence is TGTGCCAGCACCCCTCGGCGGGGGGCGAACACCGGGGAGCTGTTTTTT.

V and J are TRBV5-8 and TRBJ1-1; the D is unclear. Germline-derived CDR1 and CDR2 are SGHTS and YDEGEE. The V gene lost 4 bases and the J gene lost 11 bases, with 6 bases spanning the gap. The CDR3 sequence is 9 residues long. Written as DNA, the CDR3 is TGTGCCAGCAGCACTCAGGCTTTCTTT. Translation: CASSTQAFF.

The chain uses TRBV19 and TRBJ1-2; D ambiguous. This CDR3 is 16 amino acids long. The germline V gene has CDR1 LNHDA and CDR2 SQIVND (reference sequence). Trimming cost V 6 bases and J 6 bases, with 23 bases left between them. CDR3 protein: CASSPSQGWGYDGYTF. The CDR3 region has the DNA TGTGCCAGTAGCCCAAGCCAAGGGTGGGGTTACGATGGCTACACCTTC.

CDR3 sequence reads: CSLWTGYEQFF. The DNA of the CDR3 is TGCAGCTTGTGGACAGGGTATGAGCAGTTCTTC. The V gene is TRBV29-1, the J gene TRBJ2-1; 8 bases are shared with TRBD1. Germline V gives CDR1 SQVTM, CDR2 ANQGSEA. The V segment lost 8 bases and the J segment 8 bases; nucleotides outside the gene matches: 5. The CDR3 has 11 residues.

The chain joins TRBV28 to TRBJ1-5; unclear D gene. Germline V gene lookup returns CDR1 MDHEN and CDR2 SYDVKM. The CDR3 length is 13 residues. V lost 3 bases and J 4 bases, leaving 7 bases between the germline ends. The CDR3 bases are TGTGCCAGCAGTTTCCCCCCTAATCAGCCCCAGCATTTT. Residues: CASSFPPNQPQHF.

This clone was counted once. The chain couples TRBV10-2 to TRBJ2-1; D is ambiguous. The V end was cut by 2 bases, the J end by 2 bases, with 10 bases between. The CDR3 covers 15 residues. In germline, CDR1 is WSHSY, CDR2 SAAADI. CDR3 sequence reads: CASSEIVLPYNEQFF. The CDR3 region has the DNA TGCGCCAGCAGTGAGATCGTCCTCCCCTACAATGAGCAGTTCTTC.

The chain carries TRBV5-1 and TRBJ2-7; 7 nucleotides match TRBD1. Germline-derived CDR1 and CDR2 are SGHRS and YFSETQ. Trimming cost V 2 bases and J 0 bases; bases outside gene matches: 2. The CDR3 covers 14 residues. This CDR3 reads CASSFDRASYEQYF. The CDR3 DNA reads as TGCGCCAGCAGCTTCGACAGGGCCTCCTACGAGCAGTACTTC.